The source of this T cell receptor beta chain is a study of cytomegalovirus exposure and HLA in healthy donors. Clones were read by immunoSEQ multiplex PCR, and TCRdb kept only the in-frame ones, dropping some. Of tens of thousands of clones listed, 85% to 95% were seen once; the top ten hold 2% to 2.5%. Study outcomes and limitations: The study designated over 150 TCR beta chains cytomegalovirus-associated.

V lost 5 bases and J lost 9; bases outside the gene matches: 12. Germline V lookup: CDR1 MDHEN, CDR2 SYDVKM. The CDR3 has 14 amino acids. As concerns this clone: The antigen is unknown.

Input material: PBMCs. The clonotype originates from a man aged 18 to 29 in good health and CMV-seronegative. This chain joins TRBV28 and TRBJ1-1, with 7 nucleotides matching TRBD1. In nucleotides, the CDR3 is TGTGCCAGCAGTCAAATACCGGGACAGAACCAAGCTTTCTTT. Its protein product is CASSQIPGQNQAFF.